This paragraph reports one T cell receptor (beta chain). Its antigen is undetermined. This sample was included in a study of cytomegalovirus exposure and HLA in healthy donors. PCR was performed using 60 Vbeta and 13 Jbeta primers. Sequencing used immunoSEQ multiplex PCR; TCRdb keeps in-frame clones, though not all of them. This table holds around 89,000 clones, 76% found once. General study points: Analyzed later, association rates of TCRs varied across HLA loci, with DRB1 most and HLA-C fewest. At a 0.05 false discovery rate, a later analysis found 18,000 or so TCR beta sequences to be associated with HLA alleles. In a later analysis, CMV-associated beta chains were mostly HLA-associated, it appeared.

The CDR3 spans 15 residues. Trimming cost V 5 bases and J 0 bases, with 11 bases left between them. The germline V gene has CDR1 SEHNR and CDR2 FQNEAQ (reference sequence). This TCR was sampled from a man aged 40-50 years in good health and CMV-seronegative. V gene TRBV7-9 combines with J gene TRBJ1-3; D not certain. Sequenced material: PBMCs. The CDR3 spells CASSANTDSGNTIYF. In nucleotides, the CDR3 is TGTGCCAGCAGCGCCAACACAGACTCTGGAAACACCATATATTTT.